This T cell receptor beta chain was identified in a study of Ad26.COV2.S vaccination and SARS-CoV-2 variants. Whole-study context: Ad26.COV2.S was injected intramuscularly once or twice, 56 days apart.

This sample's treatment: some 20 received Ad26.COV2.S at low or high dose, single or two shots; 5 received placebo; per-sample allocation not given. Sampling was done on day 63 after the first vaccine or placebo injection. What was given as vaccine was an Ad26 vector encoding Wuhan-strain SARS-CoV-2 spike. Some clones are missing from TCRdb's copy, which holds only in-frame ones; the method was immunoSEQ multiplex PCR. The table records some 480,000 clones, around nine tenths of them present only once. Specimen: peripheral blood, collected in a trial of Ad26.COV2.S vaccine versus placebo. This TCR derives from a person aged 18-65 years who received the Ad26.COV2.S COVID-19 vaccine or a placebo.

CDR3 nucleotide sequence: TGTGCCAGCAGTCGCCCAGCGGAGGGTACCTACGAGCAGTACTTC. Encoded protein: CASSRPAEGTYEQYF. This chain links TRBV6-2 or TRBV6-3 with TRBJ2-7; TRBD2 is a possible D gene (6 bases). This CDR3 region has 15 residues. Per the germline V gene, CDR1 is MNHEY and CDR2 is SVGEGT. The V end lost 5 bases, the J end lost 2 bases, and 16 bases lay between the germline ends.